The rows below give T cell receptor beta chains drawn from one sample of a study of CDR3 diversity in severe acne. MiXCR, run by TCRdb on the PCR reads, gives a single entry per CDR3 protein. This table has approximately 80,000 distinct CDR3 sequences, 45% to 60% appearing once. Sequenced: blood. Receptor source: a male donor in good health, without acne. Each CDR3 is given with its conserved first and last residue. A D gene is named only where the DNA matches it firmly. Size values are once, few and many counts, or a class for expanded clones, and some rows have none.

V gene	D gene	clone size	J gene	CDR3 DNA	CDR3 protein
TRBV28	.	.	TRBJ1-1	TGTGCCAGCAGGGGAGTCCTAAGGACTGAAGCTTTCTTT	CASRGVLRTEAFF
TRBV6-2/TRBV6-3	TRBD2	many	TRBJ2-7	TGTGCCAGCAGGATACTAGCGGGAGTGCACGAGCAGTACTTC	CASRILAGVHEQYF
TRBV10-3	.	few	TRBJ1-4	TGTGCCATCAGTGAGCGCCAGAATGAAAAACTGTTTTTT	CAISERQNEKLFF
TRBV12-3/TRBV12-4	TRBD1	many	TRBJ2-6	TGTGCCAGCAGACAAACAGGGGGCTCTGGGGCCAACGTCCTGACTTTC	CASRQTGGSGANVLTF
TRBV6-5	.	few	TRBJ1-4	TGTGCCAGCAGGGCCGGACCCGGCGAAAAACTGTTTTTT	CASRAGPGEKLFF
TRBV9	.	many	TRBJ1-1	TGTGCCAGCAGCGTAGACGGACGCACTGAAGCTTTCTTT	CASSVDGRTEAFF
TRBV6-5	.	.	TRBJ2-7	TGTGCCATGCCATACGAGCAGTACTTC	CAMPYEQYF
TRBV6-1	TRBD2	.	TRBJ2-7	TGTGCCAGCAGTGGAATATCGCGACTAGCGGGGTCGTACGAGCAGTACTTC	CASSGISRLAGSYEQYF
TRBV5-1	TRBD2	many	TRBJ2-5	TGCGCCAGCAGTCCCGGGACTAGCATGGTGGAGACCCAGTACTTC	CASSPGTSMVETQYF
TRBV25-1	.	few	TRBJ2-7	TGTGCCAGCAGCCTCCAGGGTGATCGTCCCCCAAATGAATACGAGCAGTACTTC	CASSLQGDRPPNEYEQYF
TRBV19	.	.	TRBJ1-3	TGTGCCAGTAGCACCGCCCACAGGGCCAGATATGATGGCTACACCATATATTTT	CASSTAHRARYDGYTIYF
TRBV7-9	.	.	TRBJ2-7	TGTGCCAGCAGCTTACAGGGATCAGGGCAGTACTTC	CASSLQGSGQYF
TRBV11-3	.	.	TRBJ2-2	TGTGCCAGCAGCTTCCCAGAGCTGGGGATTGGCACCGGGGAGCTGTTTTTT	CASSFPELGIGTGELFF
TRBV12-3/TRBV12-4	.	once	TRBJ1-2	TGTGCCAGCACCGAATCAGGGATTCCACGGTCGGATGGCTACACCTTC	CASTESGIPRSDGYTF
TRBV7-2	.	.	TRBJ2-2	TGTGCCGGCAGCTTTCTAGGGAACACCGGGGAGCTGTTTTTT	CAGSFLGNTGELFF
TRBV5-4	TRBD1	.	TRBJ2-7	TGTGCCAGCAGCGGGACAGCCTTGTCCTACGAGCAGTACTTC	CASSGTALSYEQYF
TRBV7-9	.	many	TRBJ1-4	TGTGCCAGCAGCTTAGTGGACGGAAATGAAAAACTGTTTTTT	CASSLVDGNEKLFF
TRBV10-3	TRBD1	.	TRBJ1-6	TGTGCCATCAGTCAAAACGGACAGGATTCACCCCTCCACTTT	CAISQNGQDSPLHF
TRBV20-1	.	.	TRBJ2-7	TGCAGTGCTAGATTCTGGGGCCTCTCCTACGAGCAGTACTTC	CSARFWGLSYEQYF
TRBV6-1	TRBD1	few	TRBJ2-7	TGTGCCAGCACTGTCAGCAGCTTGACAGGGAGCGAGCAGTACTTC	CASTVSSLTGSEQYF
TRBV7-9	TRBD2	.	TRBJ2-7	TGTGCCAGCAGCTTAGAACCGGGGAGGGACGAGCAGTACTTC	CASSLEPGRDEQYF
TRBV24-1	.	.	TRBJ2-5	TGTGCCACCAGTGATTTTGCGTCTAGCGCTCAAGAGACCCAGTACTTC	CATSDFASSAQETQYF
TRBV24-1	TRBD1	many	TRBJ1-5	TGTGCCACCAGTGATTCAAGGACAGGGGGCAATAATCAGCCCCAGCATTTT	CATSDSRTGGNNQPQHF
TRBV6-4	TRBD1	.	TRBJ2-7	TGTGCCAGCAGTGAAGACAGGGGGGGCTACGAGCAGTACTTC	CASSEDRGGYEQYF